Listed below are T cell receptor beta chains from one sample, sequenced in a study of blood T cell repertoires in COVID-19. Clones were sequenced by immunoSEQ multiplex PCR, and TCRdb holds only the in-frame ones, with some missing. The sample comprises over 80,000 clones, 90% of which are singletons, and over 1.5% rests with the top ten. Sequencing was done on a sample of peripheral blood. The receptors originated from a man in his 60s with acute or convalescent COVID-19. CDR3s include the opening cysteine and the closing phenylalanine or tryptophan. Each record gives: V gene, D gene, CDR3 length, clone size, J gene, CDR3 DNA, CDR3 protein. D genes are given only for firm matches. A clone size is listed for some rows: how often the clone was seen (once, few, many), or a class if it is expanded.

v_call: TRBV7-9; d_call: NA; cdr3_length: 15; clone_size: NA; j_call: TRBJ2-7; cdr3_nt: TGTGCCAGCAGCTTAAGAACAGGGTCTGGATACGAGCAGTACTTC; cdr3_aa: CASSLRTGSGYEQYF
v_call: TRBV28; d_call: NA; cdr3_length: 14; clone_size: NA; j_call: TRBJ1-2; cdr3_nt: TGTGCCAGCATCGACACCTCACCGAACTATGGCTACACCTTC; cdr3_aa: CASIDTSPNYGYTF
v_call: TRBV5-6; d_call: NA; cdr3_length: 14; clone_size: NA; j_call: TRBJ1-2; cdr3_nt: TGTGCCAGCAGCCGGTGGGGGAGGGACTATGGCTACACCTTC; cdr3_aa: CASSRWGRDYGYTF
v_call: TRBV4-2; d_call: NA; cdr3_length: 15; clone_size: few; j_call: TRBJ2-7; cdr3_nt: TGTGCCAGCAGCCAAGTTCAAGGGAGCTCCTACGAGCAGTACTTC; cdr3_aa: CASSQVQGSSYEQYF
v_call: TRBV21-1; d_call: NA; cdr3_length: 14; clone_size: NA; j_call: TRBJ2-7; cdr3_nt: TGTGCCAGCAGCAAAGCACTAGCCAGCTACGAGCAGTACTTC; cdr3_aa: CASSKALASYEQYF
v_call: TRBV7-9; d_call: TRBD2; cdr3_length: 15; clone_size: NA; j_call: TRBJ2-1; cdr3_nt: TGTGCCAGCAGCCCTACCCTGGGGGGGGTGAATGAGCAGTTCTTC; cdr3_aa: CASSPTLGGVNEQFF
v_call: TRBV28; d_call: NA; cdr3_length: 14; clone_size: NA; j_call: TRBJ2-3; cdr3_nt: TGTGCCAGCAGTCCTTCCCAACTCACAGATACGCAGTATTTT; cdr3_aa: CASSPSQLTDTQYF
v_call: TRBV9; d_call: NA; cdr3_length: 14; clone_size: NA; j_call: TRBJ2-6; cdr3_nt: TGTGCCAGCAGCGAGGGGGCTGGGGCCAACGTCCTGACTTTC; cdr3_aa: CASSEGAGANVLTF
v_call: TRBV27; d_call: NA; cdr3_length: 15; clone_size: NA; j_call: TRBJ2-3; cdr3_nt: TGTGCCAGCAGTTTATCCGGGAATCGGGGTGATACGCAGTATTTT; cdr3_aa: CASSLSGNRGDTQYF
v_call: TRBV7-2; d_call: TRBD2; cdr3_length: 17; clone_size: NA; j_call: TRBJ2-3; cdr3_nt: TGTGCCAGCAGCTTAGAGCCTAGCGGGAGGGCCCAGGATACGCAGTATTTT; cdr3_aa: CASSLEPSGRAQDTQYF
v_call: TRBV9; d_call: NA; cdr3_length: 15; clone_size: NA; j_call: TRBJ2-3; cdr3_nt: TGTGCCAGCAGCGTAGGGGCACTGCCGCCAGATACGCAGTATTTT; cdr3_aa: CASSVGALPPDTQYF
v_call: TRBV7-6; d_call: NA; cdr3_length: 17; clone_size: NA; j_call: TRBJ2-3; cdr3_nt: TGTGCCAGCAGCCAAAACGCCCAACACGGGACTCCTCTTACGCAGTATTTT; cdr3_aa: CASSQNAQHGTPLTQYF
v_call: TRBV15; d_call: NA; cdr3_length: 17; clone_size: NA; j_call: TRBJ2-1; cdr3_nt: TGTGCCACCAGCAGAAAAGGAGCCGCGAGCTCCTACAATGAGCAGTTCTTC; cdr3_aa: CATSRKGAASSYNEQFF
v_call: TRBV27; d_call: NA; cdr3_length: 14; clone_size: NA; j_call: TRBJ1-1; cdr3_nt: TGTGCCAGCAGGCCGACAGGACTTGGCACTGAAGCTTTCTTT; cdr3_aa: CASRPTGLGTEAFF
v_call: TRBV5-4; d_call: NA; cdr3_length: 13; clone_size: few; j_call: TRBJ1-2; cdr3_nt: TGTGCCAGCAGCTTGGGGGGGACTCGGGGCTACACCTTC; cdr3_aa: CASSLGGTRGYTF
v_call: TRBV7-3; d_call: TRBD2; cdr3_length: 15; clone_size: NA; j_call: TRBJ2-5; cdr3_nt: TGTGCCAGCAGCTGGACTAGCGGAAGGGGAGAGACCCAGTACTTC; cdr3_aa: CASSWTSGRGETQYF
v_call: TRBV6-2/TRBV6-3; d_call: NA; cdr3_length: 14; clone_size: NA; j_call: TRBJ1-5; cdr3_nt: TGTGCCAGCAGTTACGGCGGTGTACTTCAGCCCCAGCATTTT; cdr3_aa: CASSYGGVLQPQHF
v_call: TRBV7-3; d_call: TRBD2; cdr3_length: 18; clone_size: NA; j_call: TRBJ2-2; cdr3_nt: TGTGCCAGCAGCCGCGGGGCGGGGGACCCGGTGAACACCGGGGAGCTGTTTTTT; cdr3_aa: CASSRGAGDPVNTGELFF
v_call: TRBV4-2; d_call: TRBD1; cdr3_length: 16; clone_size: once; j_call: TRBJ2-1; cdr3_nt: TGTGCCAGCAGCCGACTACCGGGACAGGGGTACAATGAGCAGTTCTTC; cdr3_aa: CASSRLPGQGYNEQFF
v_call: TRBV6-5; d_call: NA; cdr3_length: 12; clone_size: once; j_call: TRBJ1-1; cdr3_nt: TGTGCCAGCAAAAAACAGAACACTGAAGCTTTCTTT; cdr3_aa: CASKKQNTEAFF
v_call: TRBV5-5; d_call: TRBD1; cdr3_length: 15; clone_size: NA; j_call: TRBJ2-5; cdr3_nt: TGTGCCAGCAGCTTGGTAACAGGGGGTTTGGAGACCCAGTACTTC; cdr3_aa: CASSLVTGGLETQYF
v_call: TRBV27; d_call: TRBD2; cdr3_length: 15; clone_size: NA; j_call: TRBJ2-7; cdr3_nt: TGTGCCAGCAGTTTAGGGACTAGCGGGAGGAACGAGCAGTACTTC; cdr3_aa: CASSLGTSGRNEQYF
v_call: TRBV15; d_call: NA; cdr3_length: 16; clone_size: NA; j_call: TRBJ2-3; cdr3_nt: TGTGCCACCAGCAGAGATCTAGACCCTAGCACAGATACGCAGTATTTT; cdr3_aa: CATSRDLDPSTDTQYF
v_call: TRBV7-9; d_call: TRBD1; cdr3_length: 15; clone_size: once; j_call: TRBJ2-1; cdr3_nt: TGTGCCAGCAGCTTAGGACAGGGGGCCTACAATGAGCAGTTCTTC; cdr3_aa: CASSLGQGAYNEQFF
v_call: TRBV9; d_call: TRBD2; cdr3_length: 15; clone_size: NA; j_call: TRBJ2-7; cdr3_nt: TGTGCCAGCAGCCCCGGGACTAGCGGAGCCTACGAGCAGTACTTC; cdr3_aa: CASSPGTSGAYEQYF
v_call: TRBV27; d_call: TRBD2; cdr3_length: 14; clone_size: NA; j_call: TRBJ2-1; cdr3_nt: TGTGCCAGCGGTGGCGGGAGCGGATACAATGAGCAGTTCTTC; cdr3_aa: CASGGGSGYNEQFF
v_call: TRBV11-3; d_call: TRBD2; cdr3_length: 17; clone_size: once; j_call: TRBJ2-7; cdr3_nt: TGTGCCAGCAGCACCCGGACTAGCGGGAGTTTCCCCTACGAGCAGTACTTC; cdr3_aa: CASSTRTSGSFPYEQYF
v_call: TRBV3-1/TRBV3-2; d_call: NA; cdr3_length: 13; clone_size: NA; j_call: TRBJ1-6; cdr3_nt: TGTGCCAGCAGTTTGGGGGCAGGATCACCCCTCCACTTT; cdr3_aa: CASSLGAGSPLHF
v_call: TRBV2; d_call: NA; cdr3_length: 12; clone_size: NA; j_call: TRBJ1-2; cdr3_nt: TGTGCCATCACAGGGTTGAGGGCGGGCTACACCTTC; cdr3_aa: CAITGLRAGYTF
v_call: TRBV5-1; d_call: NA; cdr3_length: 15; clone_size: once; j_call: TRBJ1-5; cdr3_nt: TGCGCCAGCAGCTTGGAGGACAGTAGCAATCAGCCCCAGCATTTT; cdr3_aa: CASSLEDSSNQPQHF
v_call: TRBV3-1/TRBV3-2; d_call: TRBD2; cdr3_length: 17; clone_size: once; j_call: TRBJ2-2; cdr3_nt: TGTGCCAGCAGCCTCCCGACTAGCGGGAGCGACACCGGGGAGCTGTTTTTT; cdr3_aa: CASSLPTSGSDTGELFF
v_call: TRBV6-2/TRBV6-3; d_call: NA; cdr3_length: 17; clone_size: NA; j_call: TRBJ1-1; cdr3_nt: TGTGCCAGCAGTTACTCTTCCCCTAATGACAGGAACACTGAAGCTTTCTTT; cdr3_aa: CASSYSSPNDRNTEAFF
v_call: TRBV5-4; d_call: NA; cdr3_length: 14; clone_size: NA; j_call: TRBJ1-4; cdr3_nt: TGTGCCAGCAGCCCTGGGCAGGGGAGCGAAAAACTGTTTTTT; cdr3_aa: CASSPGQGSEKLFF